The subject of this entry is one TCR beta chain. The germline V gene encodes CDR1 LGHDT and CDR2 YNNKEL (reference sequence). Between the trimmed V and J ends, which lost 3 bases and 9 bases, there was a span of 18 bases. This CDR3 has 16 amino acids. This sample was taken from a study of CD8 T cells in Susac syndrome. Sequencing of TCR beta drew on CD8+ and CD4+ T cells from blood. TEMRA cells were FACS-enriched, unlike CD8+ and CD4+ T cells, which were negatively isolated. An input of about 0.5 to 1 ug of RNA was subjected to reverse transcription using random hexamers. A multiplex approach, immunoSEQ multiplex PCR, amplified TCR beta CDR3 across 54 Vbeta and 13 Jbeta. From the immunoSEQ multiplex PCR reads, TCRdb called clonotypes with MiXCR, one entry per CDR3 protein. The table includes about 200,000 distinct CDR3 sequences, 85% to 95% detected once.

The TCR was taken from a human donor with multiple sclerosis. The chain joins TRBV3-1 to TRBJ1-6; possibly TRBD1 for D (6 bases). The material sequenced was CD4+ T cells from PBMCs. The CDR3 protein is CASSQEGGGRSSPLHF. As DNA, the CDR3 is TGTGCCAGCAGCCAGGAGGGAGGGGGGCGTAGTTCACCCCTCCACTTT.